This section outlines one T cell receptor (beta chain) sequence together with its context. Its antigen is not identified. These data originate in a study of T cells in Graves' hyperthyroidism and ophthalmopathy. Study-wide results and limits: Among clonotypes expanded in thyroid above 0.001, most were also found in blood.

Reasons for excluding patients were uncontrolled infection, other autoimmune disease, pregnancy or lactation. The source material, RNA transcripts, was used to amplify TCR beta CDR3 regions. During a first-round RT-PCR of the TCR CDR3, the HTBI primer set was used. One entry per CDR3 protein, called by TCRdb with MiXCR from the multiplex PCR reads. The table shows hundreds of thousands of distinct CDR3 sequences, with 20% occurring only once. V was trimmed by 3 bases and J by 0 bases, leaving 18 bases between them. Germline V CDR1 and CDR2: LNHDA, SQIVND (reference sequence). This CDR3 is built from 18 residues.

The TCR sequence derives from a middle-aged man with Graves' ophthalmopathy. This chain joins TRBV19 and TRBJ1-5; D is undetermined. Sequenced material: blood. The CDR3 sequence is CASSMGPMAVFSNQPQHF. The DNA for the CDR3 is TGTGCCAGTAGTATGGGCCCTATGGCAGTCTTTAGCAATCAGCCCCAGCATTTT.